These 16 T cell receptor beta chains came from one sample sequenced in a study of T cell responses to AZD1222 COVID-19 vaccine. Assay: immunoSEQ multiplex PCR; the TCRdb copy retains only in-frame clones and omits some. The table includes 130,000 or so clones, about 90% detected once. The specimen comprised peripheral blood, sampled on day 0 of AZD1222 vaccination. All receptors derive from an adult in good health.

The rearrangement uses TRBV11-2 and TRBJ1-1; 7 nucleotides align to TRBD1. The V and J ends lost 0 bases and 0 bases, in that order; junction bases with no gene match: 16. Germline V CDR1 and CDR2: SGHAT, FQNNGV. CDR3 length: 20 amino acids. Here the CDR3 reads CASSLELPGTAYLMNTEAFF. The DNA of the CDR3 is TGTGCCAGCAGCTTAGAACTGCCCGGGACAGCGTACTTAATGAACACTGAAGCTTTCTTT.

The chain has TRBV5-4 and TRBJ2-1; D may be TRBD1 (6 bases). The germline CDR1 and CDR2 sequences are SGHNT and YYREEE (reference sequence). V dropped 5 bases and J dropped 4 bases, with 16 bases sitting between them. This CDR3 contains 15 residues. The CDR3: CASRHRTGHYNEQFF. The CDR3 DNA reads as TGTGCCAGCAGACACAGAACGGGACATTACAATGAGCAGTTCTTC.

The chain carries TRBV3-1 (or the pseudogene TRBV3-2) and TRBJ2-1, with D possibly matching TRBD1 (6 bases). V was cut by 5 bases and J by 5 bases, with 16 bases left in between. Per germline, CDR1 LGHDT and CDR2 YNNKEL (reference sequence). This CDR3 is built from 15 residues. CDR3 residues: CASSASETGHNEQFF. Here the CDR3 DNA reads TGTGCCAGCAGCGCCTCGGAGACAGGACACAATGAGCAGTTCTTC.

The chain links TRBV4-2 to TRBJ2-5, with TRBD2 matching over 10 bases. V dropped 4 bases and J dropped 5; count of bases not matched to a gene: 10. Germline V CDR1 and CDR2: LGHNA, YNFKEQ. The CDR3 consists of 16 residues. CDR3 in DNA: TGTGCCAGCAGCCGGCTAGCGGGGGCCCGGCGGGAGACCCAGTACTTC. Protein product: CASSRLAGARRETQYF.

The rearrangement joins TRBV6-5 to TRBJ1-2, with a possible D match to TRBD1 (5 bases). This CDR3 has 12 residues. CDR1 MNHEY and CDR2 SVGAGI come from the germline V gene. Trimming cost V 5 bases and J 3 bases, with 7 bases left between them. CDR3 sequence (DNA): TGTGCCAGCAGTAGGGACGACTATGGCTACACCTTC. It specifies CASSRDDYGYTF.

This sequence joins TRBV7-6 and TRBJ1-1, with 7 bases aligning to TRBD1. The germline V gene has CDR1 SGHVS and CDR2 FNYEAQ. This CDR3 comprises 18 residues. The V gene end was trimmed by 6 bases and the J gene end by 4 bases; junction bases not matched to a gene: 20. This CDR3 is CASRFKPGTEQGLTEAFF. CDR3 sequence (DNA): TGTGCCAGCAGGTTTAAACCAGGGACGGAACAGGGGCTCACTGAAGCTTTCTTT.

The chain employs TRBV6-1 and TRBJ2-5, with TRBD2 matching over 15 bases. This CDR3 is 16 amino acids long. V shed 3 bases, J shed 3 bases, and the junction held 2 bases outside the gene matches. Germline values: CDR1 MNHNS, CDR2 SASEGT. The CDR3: CASSEWTSGGEETQYF. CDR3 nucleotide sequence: TGTGCCAGCAGTGAGTGGACTAGCGGGGGGGAAGAGACCCAGTACTTC.

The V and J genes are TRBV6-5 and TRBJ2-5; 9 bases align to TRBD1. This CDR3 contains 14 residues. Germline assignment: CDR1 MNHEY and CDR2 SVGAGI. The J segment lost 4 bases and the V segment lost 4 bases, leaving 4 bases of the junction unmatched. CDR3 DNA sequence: TGTGCCAGCAGTTTTACAGGGGGCCGAGAGACCCAGTACTTC. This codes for CASSFTGGRETQYF.

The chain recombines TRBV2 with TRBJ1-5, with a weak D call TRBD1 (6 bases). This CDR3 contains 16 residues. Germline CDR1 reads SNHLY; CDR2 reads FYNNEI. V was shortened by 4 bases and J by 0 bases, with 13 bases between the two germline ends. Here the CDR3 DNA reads TGTGCCAGCAGTGGCCCCCAGGGGAGTAGCAATCAGCCCCAGCATTTT. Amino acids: CASSGPQGSSNQPQHF.

Here the CDR3 reads CASSSSMGETQYF. The CDR3 nucleotides read TGTGCCAGCAGCTCTTCTATGGGGGAGACCCAGTACTTC. The J gene is TRBJ2-5, the V gene TRBV7-8; no clear D gene. The CDR3 totals 13 residues. Trimming removed 4 bases at V and 5 bases at J, with 11 bases between. Germline V gene lookup returns CDR1 SGHVS and CDR2 FQNEAQ.

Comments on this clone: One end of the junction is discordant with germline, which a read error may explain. CDR3: CASSRHYGYTF. The CDR3 DNA follows: TGTGCCAGCAGTAGACACTATGGCTACACCTTC. V usage is TRBV19 and J usage is TRBJ1-2; the D is unclear. The CDR3 runs to 11 residues. Germline V gene lookup returns CDR1 LNHDA and CDR2 SQIVND (reference sequence).

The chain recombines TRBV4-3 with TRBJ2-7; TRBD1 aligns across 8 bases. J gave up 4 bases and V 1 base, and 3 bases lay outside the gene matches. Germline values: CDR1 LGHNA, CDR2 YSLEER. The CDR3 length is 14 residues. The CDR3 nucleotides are TGCGCCAGCAGCCAAGCCAGGGGGCTATACGAGCAGTACTTC. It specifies CASSQARGLYEQYF.

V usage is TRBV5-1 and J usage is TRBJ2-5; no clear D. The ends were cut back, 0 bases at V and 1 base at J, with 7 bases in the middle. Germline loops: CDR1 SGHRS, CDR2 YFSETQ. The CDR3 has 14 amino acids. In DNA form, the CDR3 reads TGCGCCAGCAGCTTGGTCGCAGCCCAAGAGACCCAGTACTTC. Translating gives CASSLVAAQETQYF.

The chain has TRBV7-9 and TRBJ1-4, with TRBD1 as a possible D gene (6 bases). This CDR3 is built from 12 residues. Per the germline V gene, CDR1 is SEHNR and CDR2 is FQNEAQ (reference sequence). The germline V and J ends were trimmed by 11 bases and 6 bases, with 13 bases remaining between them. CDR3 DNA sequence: TGTGCCTCCAGGGGATACGATGAAAAACTGTTTTTT. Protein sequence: CASRGYDEKLFF.

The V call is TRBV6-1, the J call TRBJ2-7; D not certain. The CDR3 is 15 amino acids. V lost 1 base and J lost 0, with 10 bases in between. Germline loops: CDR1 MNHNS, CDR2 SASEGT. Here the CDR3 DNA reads TGTGCCAGCAGTGAAGGTGTTGGTCTCTCCTACGAGCAGTACTTC. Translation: CASSEGVGLSYEQYF.

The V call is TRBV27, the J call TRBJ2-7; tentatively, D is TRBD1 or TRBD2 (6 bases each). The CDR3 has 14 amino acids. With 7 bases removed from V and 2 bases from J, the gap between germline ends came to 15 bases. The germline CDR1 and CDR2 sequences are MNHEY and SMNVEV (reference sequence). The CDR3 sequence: CASTFVGGPYEQYF. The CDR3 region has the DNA TGTGCCAGCACCTTTGTTGGGGGGCCCTACGAGCAGTACTTC.